This T cell receptor (beta chain) stems from a study of regulatory T cells. Study findings and constraints: Skewed V and J usage and few unique V-J pairs marked patient repertoires, most in Tregs. Hydrophobic residues at CDR3 positions 6 and 7 were enriched in conventional CD4+ T cells of CD3G-deficient patients.

Patients, 2 to 39 years old, had expanded memory T-cell proportions. Regulatory (CD25-high CD127-low) and conventional (CD25-low CD127-high) CD4+ T cells were sorted separately. The sample holds one count of this clone. The target antigen is unknown. The CDR3 runs to 12 residues. Germline trimming cut 6 bases from V and 1 base from J; bases unmatched to any gene: 0. Per germline, CDR1 MNHNS and CDR2 SASEGT. The primer mix had 52 TRBV and 13 TRBJ primers. Assay used: immunoSEQ multiplex PCR; TCRdb lists only in-frame clones, some missing. The table shows roughly 32,000 clones, with around nine tenths occurring only once.

The TCR sequence derives from a young adult with CD3G deficiency. Sequencing used conventional CD4+ T cells sorted from blood. This rearrangement joins TRBV6-1 to TRBJ2-7, with 7 bases lining up with TRBD1. CDR3 in DNA: TGTGCCAGCAGGGACAGGTCCTACGAGCAGTACTTC. Its protein product is CASRDRSYEQYF.